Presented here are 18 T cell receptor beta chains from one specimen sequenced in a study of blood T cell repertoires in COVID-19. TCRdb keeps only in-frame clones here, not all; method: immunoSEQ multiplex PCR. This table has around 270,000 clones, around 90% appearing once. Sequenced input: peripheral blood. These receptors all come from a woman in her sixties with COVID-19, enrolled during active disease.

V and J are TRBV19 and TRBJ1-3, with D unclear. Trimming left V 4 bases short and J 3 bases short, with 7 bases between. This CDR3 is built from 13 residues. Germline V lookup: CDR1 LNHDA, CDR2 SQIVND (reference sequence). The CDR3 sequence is CASSTPYGNTIYF. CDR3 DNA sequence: TGTGCCAGTAGTACCCCCTATGGAAACACCATATATTTT.

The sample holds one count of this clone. CDR3 protein: CASSVALGTTYGYTF. The CDR3 DNA reads as TGTGCCAGCAGCGTAGCCTTAGGGACAACCTATGGCTACACCTTC. This chain connects TRBV9 to TRBJ1-2, with D perhaps TRBD1 (6 bases). Germline V lookup: CDR1 SGDLS, CDR2 YYNGEE. The CDR3 totals 15 residues. With 0 bases removed from V and 4 bases from J, the gap between germline ends came to 13 bases.

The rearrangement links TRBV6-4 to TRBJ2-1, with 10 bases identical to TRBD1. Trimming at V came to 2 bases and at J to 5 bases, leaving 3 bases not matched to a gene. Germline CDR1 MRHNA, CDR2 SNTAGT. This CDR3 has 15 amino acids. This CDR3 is CASSDGQGGHNEQFF. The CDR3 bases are TGTGCCAGCAGTGACGGACAGGGGGGCCACAATGAGCAGTTCTTC.

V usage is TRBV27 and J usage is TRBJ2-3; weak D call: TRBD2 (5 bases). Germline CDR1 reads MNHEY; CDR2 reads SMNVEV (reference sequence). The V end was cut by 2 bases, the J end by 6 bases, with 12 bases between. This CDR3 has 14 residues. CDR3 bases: TGTGCCAGCAGTTTAGGGCTTCCGGGGGATACGCAGTATTTT. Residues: CASSLGLPGDTQYF.

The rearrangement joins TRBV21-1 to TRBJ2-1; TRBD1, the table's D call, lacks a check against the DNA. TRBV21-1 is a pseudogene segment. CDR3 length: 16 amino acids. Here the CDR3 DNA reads TGTGCCAGCAGCACGAGGAGGGGGCTGGAGTACAATGAGCAGTTCTTC. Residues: CASSTRRGLEYNEQFF.

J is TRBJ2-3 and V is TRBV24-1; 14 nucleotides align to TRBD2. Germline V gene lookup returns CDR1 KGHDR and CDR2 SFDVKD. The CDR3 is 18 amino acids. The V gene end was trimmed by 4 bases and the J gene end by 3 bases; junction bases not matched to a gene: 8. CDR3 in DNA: TGTGCCACCAGTGACCCCGGGACTAGCGGGAGTTTAACAGATACGCAGTATTTT. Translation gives CATSDPGTSGSLTDTQYF.

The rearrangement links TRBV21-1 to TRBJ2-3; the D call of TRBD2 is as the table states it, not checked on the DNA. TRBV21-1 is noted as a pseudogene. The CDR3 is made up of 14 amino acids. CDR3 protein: CASSKNSGADTQYF. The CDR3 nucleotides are TGTGCCAGCAGCAAAAACTCGGGTGCAGATACGCAGTATTTT.

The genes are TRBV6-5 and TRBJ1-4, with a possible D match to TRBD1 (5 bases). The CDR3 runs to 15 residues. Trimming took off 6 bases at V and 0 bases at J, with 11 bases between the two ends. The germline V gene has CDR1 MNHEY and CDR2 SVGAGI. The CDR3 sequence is CASSDQGSTNEKLFF. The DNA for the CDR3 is TGTGCCAGCAGCGATCAGGGCTCAACTAATGAAAAACTGTTTTTT.

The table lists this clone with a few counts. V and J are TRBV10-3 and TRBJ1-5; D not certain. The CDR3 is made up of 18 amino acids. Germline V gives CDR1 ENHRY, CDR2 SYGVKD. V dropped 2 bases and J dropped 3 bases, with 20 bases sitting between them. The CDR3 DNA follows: TGTGCCATCAGTGAGAGGTTGCGGCAGTCTCCTAACAATCAGCCCCAGCATTTT. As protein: CAISERLRQSPNNQPQHF.

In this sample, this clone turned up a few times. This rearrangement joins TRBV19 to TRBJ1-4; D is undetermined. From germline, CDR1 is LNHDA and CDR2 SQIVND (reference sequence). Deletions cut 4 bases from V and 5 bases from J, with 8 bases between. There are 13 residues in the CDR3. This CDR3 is CASSSQVNEKLFF. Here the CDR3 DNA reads TGTGCCAGTAGTAGTCAGGTGAATGAAAAACTGTTTTTT.

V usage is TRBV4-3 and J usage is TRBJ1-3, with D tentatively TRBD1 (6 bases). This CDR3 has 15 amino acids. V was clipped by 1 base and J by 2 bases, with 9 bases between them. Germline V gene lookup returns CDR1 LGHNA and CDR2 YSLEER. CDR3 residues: CASSQGGGPGNTIYF. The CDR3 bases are TGCGCCAGCAGCCAAGGGGGGGGCCCTGGAAACACCATATATTTT.

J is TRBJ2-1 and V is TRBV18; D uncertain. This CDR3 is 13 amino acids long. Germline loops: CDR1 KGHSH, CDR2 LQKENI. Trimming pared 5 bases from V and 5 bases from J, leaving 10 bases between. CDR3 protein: CASSTDTNNEQFF. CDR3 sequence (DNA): TGTGCCAGCTCAACTGACACCAACAATGAGCAGTTCTTC.

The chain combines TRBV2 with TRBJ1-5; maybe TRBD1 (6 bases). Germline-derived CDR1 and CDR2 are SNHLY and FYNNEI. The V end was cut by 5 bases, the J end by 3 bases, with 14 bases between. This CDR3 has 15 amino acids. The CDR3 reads CASSLTGRVNQPQHF. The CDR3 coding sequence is TGTGCCAGCAGTTTAACAGGGCGGGTCAATCAGCCCCAGCATTTT.

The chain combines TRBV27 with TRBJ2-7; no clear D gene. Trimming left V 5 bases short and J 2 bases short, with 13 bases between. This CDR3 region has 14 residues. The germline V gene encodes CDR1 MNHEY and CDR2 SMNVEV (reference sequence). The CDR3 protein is CASSPTPPPYEQYF. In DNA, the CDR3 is TGTGCCAGCAGTCCGACTCCCCCTCCCTACGAGCAGTACTTC.

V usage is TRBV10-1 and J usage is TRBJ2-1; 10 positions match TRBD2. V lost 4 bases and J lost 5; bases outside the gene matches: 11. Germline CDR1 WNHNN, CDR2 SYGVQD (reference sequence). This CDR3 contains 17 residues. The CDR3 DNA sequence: TGCGCCAGCAGTGGGACGATGGAGCGGGAGGGAGACAATGAGCAGTTCTTC. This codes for CASSGTMEREGDNEQFF.

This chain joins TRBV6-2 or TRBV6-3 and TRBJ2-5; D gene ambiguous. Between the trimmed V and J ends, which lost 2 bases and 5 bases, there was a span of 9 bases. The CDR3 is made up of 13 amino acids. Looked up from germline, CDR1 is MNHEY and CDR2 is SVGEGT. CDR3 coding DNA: TGTGCCAGCAGTTACACAAATCCCGAGACCCAGTACTTC. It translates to CASSYTNPETQYF.

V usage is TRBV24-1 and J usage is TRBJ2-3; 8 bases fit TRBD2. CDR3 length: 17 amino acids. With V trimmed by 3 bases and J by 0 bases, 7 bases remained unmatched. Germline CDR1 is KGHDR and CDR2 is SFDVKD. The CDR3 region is CATSDQGPSGSTDTQYF. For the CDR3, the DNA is TGTGCCACCAGTGATCAAGGGCCTAGCGGGAGCACAGATACGCAGTATTTT.

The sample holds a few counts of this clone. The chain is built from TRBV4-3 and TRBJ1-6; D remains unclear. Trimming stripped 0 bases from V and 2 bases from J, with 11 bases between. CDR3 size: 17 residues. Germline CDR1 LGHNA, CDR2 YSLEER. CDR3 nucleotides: TGCGCCAGCAGCCAAGAATGGGGAGGCGCCTATAATTCACCCCTCCACTTT. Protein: CASSQEWGGAYNSPLHF.